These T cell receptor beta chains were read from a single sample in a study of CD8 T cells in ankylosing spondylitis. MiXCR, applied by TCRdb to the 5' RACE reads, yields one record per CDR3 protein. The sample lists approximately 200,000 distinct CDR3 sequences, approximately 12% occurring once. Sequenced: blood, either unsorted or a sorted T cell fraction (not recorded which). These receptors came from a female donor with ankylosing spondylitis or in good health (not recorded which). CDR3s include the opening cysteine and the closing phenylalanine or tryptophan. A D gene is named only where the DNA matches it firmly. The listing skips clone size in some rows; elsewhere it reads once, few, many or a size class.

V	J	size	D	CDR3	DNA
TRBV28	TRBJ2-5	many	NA	CASRLSGHKGGYQETQYF	TGTGCCAGCAGACTTAGCGGGCATAAAGGGGGATACCAAGAGACCCAGTACTTC
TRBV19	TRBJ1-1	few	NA	CASRSGGSNTEAFF	TGTGCCAGTAGATCAGGCGGTTCAAACACTGAAGCTTTCTTT
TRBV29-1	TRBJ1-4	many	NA	CSVEGGVNEKLFF	TGCAGCGTCGAGGGGGGGGTAAATGAAAAACTGTTTTTT
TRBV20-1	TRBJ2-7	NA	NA	CSARIYSYEQYF	TGCAGTGCTAGGATTTACTCCTACGAGCAGTACTTC
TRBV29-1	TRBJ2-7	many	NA	CSVQQSLEQYF	TGCAGCGTTCAACAGTCTCTCGAGCAGTACTTC
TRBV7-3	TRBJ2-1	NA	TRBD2	CASSLITTSGRAGEQFF	TGTGCCAGCAGCTTAATTACGACTAGCGGGAGGGCGGGTGAGCAGTTCTTC
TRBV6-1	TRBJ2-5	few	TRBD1	CASSQDRGRETQYF	TGTGCCAGCAGTCAGGACAGGGGGCGGGAGACCCAGTACTTC
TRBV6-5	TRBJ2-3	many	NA	CASSFNSPTDTQYF	TGTGCCAGCAGTTTTAACAGCCCCACAGATACGCAGTATTTT
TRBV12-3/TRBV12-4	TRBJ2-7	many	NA	CASSRQAGGEQYF	TGTGCCAGCAGTCGACAGGCGGGTGGCGAGCAGTACTTC
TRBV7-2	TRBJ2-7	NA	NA	CASSLGRQTYEQYF	TGTGCCAGCAGCTTAGGGCGACAGACCTACGAGCAGTACTTC
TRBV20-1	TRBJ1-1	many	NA	CSARGSRDYTEAFF	TGCAGTGCTAGAGGGTCCAGGGATTACACTGAAGCTTTCTTT
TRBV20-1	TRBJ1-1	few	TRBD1	CSARDLTGWRTEAFF	TGCAGTGCTAGAGATCTGACAGGGTGGCGGACTGAAGCTTTCTTT
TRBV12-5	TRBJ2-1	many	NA	CASRPGGGSYNEQFF	TGTGCTAGTAGGCCAGGGGGAGGGTCCTACAATGAGCAGTTCTTC
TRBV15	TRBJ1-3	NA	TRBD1	CATSRTGMGNTIYF	TGTGCCACCAGCAGGACAGGGATGGGAAACACCATATATTTT
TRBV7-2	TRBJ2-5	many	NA	CASSLIETQYF	TGTGCCAGCAGCTTAATAGAGACCCAGTACTTC
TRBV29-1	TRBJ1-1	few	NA	CSVDLGGVIGNTEAFF	TGCAGCGTCGACCTTGGGGGGGTAATTGGTAACACTGAAGCTTTCTTT
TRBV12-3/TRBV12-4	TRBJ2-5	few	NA	CASSYDSQETQYF	TGTGCCAGCAGTTATGACAGCCAAGAGACCCAGTACTTC
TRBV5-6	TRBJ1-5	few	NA	CASSSLQGFGNQPQHF	TGTGCCAGCAGCAGTCTACAGGGATTTGGCAATCAGCCCCAGCATTTT
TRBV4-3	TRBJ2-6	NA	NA	CASSQEGSGTGANVLTF	TGCGCCAGCAGCCAAGAAGGATCGGGTACTGGGGCCAACGTCCTGACTTTC
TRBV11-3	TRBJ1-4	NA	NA	CASSSTVATNEKLFF	TGTGCCAGCAGCTCGACAGTTGCAACTAATGAAAAACTGTTTTTT
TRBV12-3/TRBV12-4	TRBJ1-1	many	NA	CASSGQTAEAFF	TGTGCCAGCAGTGGACAAACGGCTGAAGCTTTCTTT
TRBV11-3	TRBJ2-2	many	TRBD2	CASSLSDGLGTGELFF	TGTGCCAGCAGCCTATCAGACGGACTAGGCACCGGGGAGCTGTTTTTT
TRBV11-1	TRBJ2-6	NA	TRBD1	CASSLGVGTGYSGANVLTF	TGTGCCAGCAGCTTAGGTGTAGGGACAGGGTACTCTGGGGCCAACGTCCTGACTTTC
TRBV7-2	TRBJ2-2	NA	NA	CASSLGSGTRGGELFF	TGTGCCAGCAGCTTAGGGTCAGGGACAAGGGGCGGGGAGCTGTTTTTT
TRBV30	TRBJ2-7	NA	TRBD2	CAWTRGLAVDEQYF	TGTGCCTGGACCCGGGGACTAGCGGTGGACGAGCAGTACTTC
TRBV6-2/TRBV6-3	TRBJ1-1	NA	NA	CATTPGGPGTEAFF	TGTGCCACCACCCCGGGGGGGCCAGGGACTGAAGCTTTCTTT
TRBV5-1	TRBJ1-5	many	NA	CASSLEDSSNQPQHF	TGCGCCAGCAGCTTGGAGGACAGTTCCAATCAGCCCCAGCATTTT
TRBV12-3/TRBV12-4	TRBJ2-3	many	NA	CASRVSGTTQYF	TGTGCCAGCAGAGTGAGCGGGACAACGCAGTATTTT
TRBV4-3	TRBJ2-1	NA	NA	CASSQELNIPYNEQFF	TGCGCCAGCAGCCAAGAATTGAACATTCCCTACAATGAGCAGTTCTTC
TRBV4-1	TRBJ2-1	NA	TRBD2	CASSQGASGSSYEQFF	TGCGCCAGCAGCCAAGGAGCTAGCGGGAGTTCCTATGAGCAGTTCTTC
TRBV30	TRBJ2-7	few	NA	CATTKGSYEQYF	TGTGCGACAACCAAGGGATCCTACGAGCAGTACTTC
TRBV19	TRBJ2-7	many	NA	CASSPQKRGYEQYF	TGTGCCAGTAGTCCCCAGAAAAGAGGCTACGAGCAGTACTTC
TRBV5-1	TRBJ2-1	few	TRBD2	CASSLVGTSGNEQFF	TGCGCCAGCAGCTTGGTGGGGACTAGCGGGAATGAGCAGTTCTTC